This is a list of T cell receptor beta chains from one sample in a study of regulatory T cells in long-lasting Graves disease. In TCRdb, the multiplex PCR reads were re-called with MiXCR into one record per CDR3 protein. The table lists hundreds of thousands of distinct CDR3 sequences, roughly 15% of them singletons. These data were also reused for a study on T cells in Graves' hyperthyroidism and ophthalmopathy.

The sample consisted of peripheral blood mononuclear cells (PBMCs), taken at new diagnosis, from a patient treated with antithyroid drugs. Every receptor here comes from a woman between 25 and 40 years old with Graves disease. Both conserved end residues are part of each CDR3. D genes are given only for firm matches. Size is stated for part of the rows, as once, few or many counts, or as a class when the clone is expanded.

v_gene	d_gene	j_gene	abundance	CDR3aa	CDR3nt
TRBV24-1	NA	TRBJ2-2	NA	CATSVGSDTGELFF	TGTGCCACCAGTGTGGGATCGGACACCGGGGAGCTGTTTTTT
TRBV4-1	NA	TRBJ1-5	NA	CASSQDRPGHQPQHF	TGCGCCAGCAGCCAAGATCGGCCAGGACATCAGCCCCAGCATTTT
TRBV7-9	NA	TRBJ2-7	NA	CAIGVRALDEQYF	TGTGCCATTGGCGTCCGGGCCTTGGACGAGCAGTACTTC
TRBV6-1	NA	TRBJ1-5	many	CASSSQDGLSNQPQHF	TGTGCCAGCAGCTCTCAGGACGGACTTAGCAATCAGCCCCAGCATTTT
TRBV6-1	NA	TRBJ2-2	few	CASTPGDSNTGELFF	TGTGCCAGCACCCCTGGGGACTCAAACACCGGGGAGCTGTTTTTT
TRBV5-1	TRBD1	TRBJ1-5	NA	CASARTGGSNQPQHF	TGCGCCAGCGCAAGAACAGGGGGTAGCAATCAGCCCCAGCATTTT
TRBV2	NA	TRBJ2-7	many	CASMVLVRGDEQYF	TGTGCCAGCATGGTTTTGGTTAGGGGGGACGAGCAGTACTTC
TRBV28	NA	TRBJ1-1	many	CASRGYTEAFF	TGTGCCAGCAGGGGGTACACTGAAGCTTTCTTT
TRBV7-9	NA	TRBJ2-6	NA	CASGLSSGANVLTF	TGTGCCAGCGGACTTAGCTCTGGGGCCAACGTCCTGACTTTC
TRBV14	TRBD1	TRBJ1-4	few	CASSPRQGTEKLFF	TGTGCCAGCAGCCCCCGACAGGGTACGGAAAAACTGTTTTTT
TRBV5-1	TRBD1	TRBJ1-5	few	CASSLGGTTGSQPQHF	TGCGCCAGCAGCTTGGGGGGGACGACAGGGTCTCAGCCCCAGCATTTT
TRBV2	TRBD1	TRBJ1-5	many	CASSSDRGDQPQHF	TGTGCCAGCAGTAGCGACAGGGGGGATCAGCCCCAGCATTTT
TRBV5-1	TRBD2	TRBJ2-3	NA	CASSRSSGRDDTQYF	TGCGCCAGCAGCCGATCTAGCGGGAGGGATGATACGCAGTATTTT
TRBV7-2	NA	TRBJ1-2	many	CASSSQGYYGYTF	TGTGCCAGCAGCTCCCAAGGATACTATGGCTACACCTTC
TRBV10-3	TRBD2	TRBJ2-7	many	CAISEPHLTGTRDEQYF	TGTGCCATCAGTGAGCCTCACCTGACCGGGACTAGGGACGAGCAGTACTTC
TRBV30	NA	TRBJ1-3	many	CAWGDRSSGNTIYF	TGTGCCTGGGGAGACAGAAGCTCTGGAAACACCATATATTTT
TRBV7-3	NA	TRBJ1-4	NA	CAGSLKGATNEKLFF	TGTGCCGGCAGCTTAAAGGGGGCAACTAATGAAAAACTGTTTTTT
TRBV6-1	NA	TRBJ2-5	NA	CASTGAEGTQYF	TGTGCCAGCACAGGGGCAGAAGGAACCCAGTACTTC
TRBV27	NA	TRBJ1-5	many	CASSKTNSNQPQHF	TGTGCCAGCAGTAAAACTAATAGCAATCAGCCCCAGCATTTT
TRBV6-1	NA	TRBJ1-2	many	CASSAGRGTNYGYTF	TGTGCCAGCAGCGCCGGTCGAGGGACTAACTATGGCTACACCTTC
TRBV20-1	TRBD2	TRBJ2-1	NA	CSARISSGRGNEQFF	TGCAGTGCTAGAATATCTAGCGGGAGGGGTAATGAGCAGTTCTTC
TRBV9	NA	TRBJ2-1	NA	CASTGAYYDNEQFF	TGTGCCAGCACCGGAGCCTACTACGACAATGAGCAGTTCTTC
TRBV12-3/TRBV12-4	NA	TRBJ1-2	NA	CASSFLLYREVGYTF	TGTGCCAGCAGTTTTTTGCTTTACAGGGAGGTCGGCTACACCTTC
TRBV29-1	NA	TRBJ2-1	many	CSVEEFQGIEQFF	TGCAGCGTTGAAGAGTTTCAGGGTATTGAGCAGTTCTTC
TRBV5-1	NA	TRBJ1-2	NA	CASSPMWSSTGGYTF	TGCGCCAGCAGCCCGATGTGGTCCTCGACGGGAGGCTACACCTTC
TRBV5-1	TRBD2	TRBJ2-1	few	CASSLAWAGGPDNEQFF	TGCGCCAGCAGCTTGGCCTGGGCGGGAGGGCCTGACAATGAGCAGTTCTTC
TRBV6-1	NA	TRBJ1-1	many	CASTQGTEAFF	TGTGCCAGCACTCAAGGGACTGAAGCTTTCTTT
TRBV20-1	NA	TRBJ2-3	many	CSASEDTQYF	TGCAGTGCTAGCGAAGATACGCAGTATTTT
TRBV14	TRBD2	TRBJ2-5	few	CASSSRGGGAETQYF	TGTGCCAGCAGCTCCCGCGGGGGGGGAGCAGAGACCCAGTACTTC
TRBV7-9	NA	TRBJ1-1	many	CASSRTLRVLNTEAFF	TGTGCCAGCAGCCGCACCCTCAGGGTTCTAAACACTGAAGCTTTCTTT
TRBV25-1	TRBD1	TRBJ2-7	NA	CASSETGSGEQYF	TGTGCCAGCAGTGAGACAGGGTCCGGCGAGCAGTACTTC
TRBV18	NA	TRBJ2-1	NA	CASSPLDTSSYNEQFF	TGTGCCAGCTCACCCCTAGACACGAGCTCCTACAATGAGCAGTTCTTC
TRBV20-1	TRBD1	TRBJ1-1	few	CSARDSRQGLNTEAFF	TGCAGTGCTAGAGATTCGCGACAGGGATTGAACACTGAAGCTTTCTTT
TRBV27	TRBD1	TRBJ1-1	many	CASRQLTGGTEAFF	TGTGCCAGCAGACAATTGACAGGGGGCACTGAAGCTTTCTTT
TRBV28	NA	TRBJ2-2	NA	CASSLKFMGAYTGELFF	TGTGCCAGCAGTTTGAAGTTTATGGGGGCGTACACCGGGGAGCTGTTTTTT
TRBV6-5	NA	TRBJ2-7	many	CASSYSTGWDEQYF	TGTGCCAGCAGTTACTCTACAGGGTGGGACGAGCAGTACTTC
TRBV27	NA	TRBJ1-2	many	CASSLMVGSSYGYTF	TGTGCCAGCAGTTTAATGGTTGGGTCGAGCTATGGCTACACCTTC
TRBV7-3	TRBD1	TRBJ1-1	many	CASSPVDRVVNTEAFF	TGTGCCAGCAGCCCCGTCGACAGGGTGGTTAACACTGAAGCTTTCTTT
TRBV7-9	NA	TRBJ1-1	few	CASSLDARGDTEAFF	TGTGCCAGCAGCTTAGATGCTCGGGGTGACACTGAAGCTTTCTTT
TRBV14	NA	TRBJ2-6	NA	CASSSPWSGANVLTF	TGTGCCAGCAGCTCCCCTTGGAGTGGGGCCAACGTCCTGACTTTC
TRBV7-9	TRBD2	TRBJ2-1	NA	CASSLRLASGRNEQFF	TGTGCCAGCAGCTTAAGGTTGGCTAGCGGGAGAAATGAGCAGTTCTTC
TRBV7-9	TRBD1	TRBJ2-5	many	CASIIPGQGIETQYF	TGTGCCAGCATCATACCGGGACAGGGGATAGAGACCCAGTACTTC
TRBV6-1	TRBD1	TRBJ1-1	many	CASSPNQGGTEAFF	TGTGCCAGCAGCCCTAACCAGGGGGGCACTGAAGCTTTCTTT
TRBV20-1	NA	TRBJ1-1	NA	CSVPNRKTEAFF	TGCAGTGTCCCCAACAGGAAGACCGAAGCTTTCTTT
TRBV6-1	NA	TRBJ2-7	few	CASSEVAYEQYF	TGTGCCAGCAGTGAAGTGGCCTACGAGCAGTACTTC
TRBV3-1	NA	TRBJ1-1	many	CASSQVDRQGWEAFF	TGTGCCAGCAGCCAAGTAGATCGGCAGGGGTGGGAAGCTTTCTTT
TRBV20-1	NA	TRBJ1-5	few	CSARDPRRVNQPQHF	TGCAGTGCTAGAGATCCTCGACGGGTCAATCAGCCCCAGCATTTT
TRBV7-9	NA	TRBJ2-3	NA	CASSLSEAMQYF	TGTGCCAGCAGCTTATCAGAGGCTATGCAGTATTTT
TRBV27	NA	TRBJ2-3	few	CASSFILPVAGTPDTQYF	TGTGCCAGCAGTTTCATCCTCCCCGTGGCGGGAACACCAGATACGCAGTATTTT
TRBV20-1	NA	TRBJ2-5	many	CSAGRPELQETQYF	TGCAGTGCTGGAAGGCCAGAGCTCCAAGAGACCCAGTACTTC
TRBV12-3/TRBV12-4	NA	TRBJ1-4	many	CASSYGPLEKLFF	TGTGCCAGCAGTTACGGCCCATTGGAAAAACTGTTTTTT
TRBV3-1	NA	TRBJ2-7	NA	CASSQVFSGAYEQYF	TGTGCCAGCAGCCAAGTTTTTAGCGGAGCGTACGAGCAGTACTTC
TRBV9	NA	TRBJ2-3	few	CASSVSMGGLSTDTQYF	TGTGCCAGCAGCGTTTCGATGGGCGGACTTAGCACAGATACGCAGTATTTT
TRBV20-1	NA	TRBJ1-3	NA	CSARGRGSTQTRAPGNTIYF	TGCAGTGCTAGAGGCCGAGGGTCTACGCAAACTCGGGCCCCTGGAAACACCATATATTTT
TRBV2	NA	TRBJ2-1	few	CASTTLDPPPYEQFF	TGTGCCAGCACTACCCTCGACCCTCCCCCTTATGAGCAGTTCTTC
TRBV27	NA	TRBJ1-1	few	CASSTPLNTEAFF	TGTGCCAGCAGTACCCCCCTGAACACTGAAGCTTTCTTT